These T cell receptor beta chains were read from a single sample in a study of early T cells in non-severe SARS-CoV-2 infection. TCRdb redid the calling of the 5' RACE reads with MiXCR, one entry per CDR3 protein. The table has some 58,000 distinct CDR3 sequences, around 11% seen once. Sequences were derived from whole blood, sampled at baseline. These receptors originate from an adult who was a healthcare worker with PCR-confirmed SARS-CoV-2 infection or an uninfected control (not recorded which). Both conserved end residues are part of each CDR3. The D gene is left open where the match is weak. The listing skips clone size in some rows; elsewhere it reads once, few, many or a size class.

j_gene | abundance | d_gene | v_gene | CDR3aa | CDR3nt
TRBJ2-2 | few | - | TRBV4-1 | CASSQVGGTGELFF | TGCGCCAGCAGCCAAGTCGGTGGAACCGGGGAGCTGTTTTTT
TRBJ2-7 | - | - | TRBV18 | CASSPRDTTYEQYF | TGTGCCAGCTCACCCCGAGACACGACCTACGAGCAGTACTTC
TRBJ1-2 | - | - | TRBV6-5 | CASSGQQGLEGYTF | TGTGCCAGCAGTGGACAACAGGGTTTGGAGGGCTACACCTTC
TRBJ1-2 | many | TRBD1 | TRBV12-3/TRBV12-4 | CASSLTGPHFINYGYTF | TGTGCCAGCAGTTTGACAGGGCCCCATTTCATTAACTATGGCTACACCTTC
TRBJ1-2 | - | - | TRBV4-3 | CASSQEVVGYGYTF | TGCGCCAGCAGCCAAGAAGTAGTAGGGTATGGCTACACCTTC
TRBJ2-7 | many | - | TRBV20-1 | CSASPPGGYREQYF | TGCAGTGCTAGTCCCCCGGGGGGCTACCGCGAGCAGTACTTC
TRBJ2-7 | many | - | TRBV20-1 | CSATGRSSYEQYF | TGCAGTGCTACCGGAAGAAGCTCCTACGAGCAGTACTTC
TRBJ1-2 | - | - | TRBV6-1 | CASSESEAGRIYGYTF | TGTGCCAGCAGTGAATCGGAGGCAGGGCGGATCTATGGCTACACCTTC
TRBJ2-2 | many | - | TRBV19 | CASSTMLTGELFF | TGTGCCAGTAGTACTATGCTTACCGGGGAGCTGTTTTTT
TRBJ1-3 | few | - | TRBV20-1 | CSATQGGRNTIYF | TGCAGTGCCACACAGGGTGGCAGAAACACCATATATTTT
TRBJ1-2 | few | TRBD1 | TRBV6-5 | CASRKGTGSYGYTF | TGTGCCAGCAGGAAAGGGACAGGGTCTTATGGCTACACCTTC